This TCR beta chain was found in a study of cytomegalovirus exposure and HLA in healthy donors. PCR was performed using 60 Vbeta and 13 Jbeta primers. Method: immunoSEQ multiplex PCR; TCRdb's copy keeps in-frame clones and lacks some. Of tens of thousands of clones listed, 70% to 90% were seen once; the top ten hold 2.5% to 3%. This TCR came from a young woman in good health and CMV-seronegative. The sample comprised PBMCs.

The CDR3 DNA reads as TGTGCCAGCAGACAGCCCGACAGGGGTGGGGGCTACACCTTC. It yields the protein CASRQPDRGGGYTF. The chain employs TRBV6-5 and TRBJ1-2; 8 bases match TRBD1. Germline V gives CDR1 MNHEY, CDR2 SVGAGI. With 6 bases clipped from V and 8 bases from J, the junction kept 11 bases outside the gene matches. The CDR3 length is 14 residues.